This T cell receptor beta chain came from a study of OX40 agonist ivuxolimab in advanced cancers. TCRdb keeps only in-frame clones here, not all; method: immunoSEQ multiplex PCR. There are around 63,000 clones in the sample; around 90% occur only once, and approximately 25% lies in the top ten. Anyone with autoimmune disease history or systemic immunosuppression was excluded. The CDR3 has 14 residues. Germline values: CDR1 SEHNR, CDR2 FQNEAQ (reference sequence). The V end was cut by 4 bases, the J end by 7 bases, with 17 bases between. The sample consisted of CD4+ or CD8+ T cells sorted from blood, taken in a trial of the OX40 agonist ivuxolimab. The chain is built from TRBV7-9 and TRBJ2-7; the D call may be TRBD1 or TRBD2 (5 bases each). The sequence derives from an adult with an advanced solid tumor such as melanoma, head and neck, liver or kidney cancer. The CDR3 sequence is CASSSRDRAEEQYF. CDR3 DNA sequence: TGTGCCAGCAGCTCTAGGGACCGCGCAGAAGAGCAGTACTTC.